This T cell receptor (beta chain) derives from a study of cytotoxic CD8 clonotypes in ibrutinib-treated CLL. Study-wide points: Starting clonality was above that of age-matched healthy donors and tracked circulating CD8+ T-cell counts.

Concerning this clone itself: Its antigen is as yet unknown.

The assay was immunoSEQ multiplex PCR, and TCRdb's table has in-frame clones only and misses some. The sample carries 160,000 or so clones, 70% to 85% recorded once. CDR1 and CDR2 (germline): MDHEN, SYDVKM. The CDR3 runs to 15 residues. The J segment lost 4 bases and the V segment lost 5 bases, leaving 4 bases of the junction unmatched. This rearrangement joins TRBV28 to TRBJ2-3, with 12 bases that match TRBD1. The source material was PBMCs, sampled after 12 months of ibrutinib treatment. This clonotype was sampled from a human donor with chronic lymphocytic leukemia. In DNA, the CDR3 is TGTGCCAGCAGTCCCGGGACAGGGGGCTCAGATACGCAGTATTTT. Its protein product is CASSPGTGGSDTQYF.